This passage covers 28 T cell receptor beta chains from one sample sequenced in a study of blood T cells in healthy people across ages. It was with a sample-barcoded 5' primer and a J-beta primer mix that a second PCR of about 7 to 12 cycles was run. TCRdb ran MiXCR on the 5' RACE reads and lists one entry per CDR3 protein. This sample has around 800,000 distinct CDR3 sequences; under 55% occur once, and the top ten carry around 21%. Sequences were obtained from blood. Source of these receptors: a man in his sixties in good health.

CDR3 amino acids: CASSRLVLPGAKNIQYF. Here the CDR3 DNA reads TGTGCCAGCAGCCGGTTGGTTCTCCCGGGTGCCAAAAACATTCAGTACTTC. The chain has TRBV6-6 and TRBJ2-4; D not resolved. Germline lookup yields CDR1 MNHNY and CDR2 SVGAGI (reference sequence). V was pared by 6 bases and J by 1 base, with 19 bases between. The CDR3 is 17 residues long.

This chain joins TRBV10-3 and TRBJ1-5, with 7 bases aligning to TRBD1. The J segment lost 0 bases and the V segment lost 6 bases, leaving 5 bases of the junction unmatched. This CDR3 is 15 amino acids long. Germline V gives CDR1 ENHRY, CDR2 SYGVKD. CDR3 in amino acids: CAIRPTGDSNQPQHF. Here the CDR3 DNA reads TGTGCCATCAGACCCACAGGGGATAGCAATCAGCCCCAGCATTTT.

A few counts support this clonotype. This sequence joins TRBV18 and TRBJ2-7; possible D gene TRBD2, 5 bases. V shed 8 bases and J shed 3 bases, with 14 bases lying between them. The CDR3 contains 13 residues. Germline assignment: CDR1 KGHSH and CDR2 LQKENI. The CDR3 DNA sequence: TGTGCCAGCCCCCACGGGGATAGCTACGAGCAGTACTTC. It specifies CASPHGDSYEQYF.

The chain links TRBV3-1 to TRBJ2-7; possibly TRBD1 for D (5 bases). Trimming left V 4 bases short and J 2 bases short, with 12 bases between. Germline V lookup: CDR1 LGHDT, CDR2 YNNKEL (reference sequence). The CDR3 is made up of 14 amino acids. This chain's CDR3 is CASSRGSGPYEQYF. In nucleotides, the CDR3 is TGTGCCAGCAGCCGCGGCTCAGGGCCCTACGAGCAGTACTTC.

This chain joins TRBV11-2 and TRBJ2-5; a weak D match, TRBD2 (6 bases). The CDR3 consists of 15 residues. Germline CDR1 and CDR2: SGHAT and FQNNGV. V lost 5 bases to trimming and J lost 2 bases, with 15 bases between them. This chain's CDR3 is CASSKDPGGQETQYF. The CDR3 region has the DNA TGTGCCAGCAGCAAGGACCCAGGAGGGCAAGAGACCCAGTACTTC.

The rearrangement uses TRBV20-1 and TRBJ2-1; D might be TRBD1 or TRBD2, each matching 5 bases. Looked up from germline, CDR1 is DFQATT and CDR2 is SNEGSKA (reference sequence). Trimming shortened V by 3 bases and J by 1 base, and 16 bases separated the two germline ends. There are 16 residues in the CDR3. This CDR3 reads CSASSPGTPSYNEQFF. The CDR3 DNA sequence: TGCAGTGCTAGTAGTCCGGGGACCCCTTCCTACAATGAGCAGTTCTTC.

V and J are TRBV25-1 and TRBJ2-7, with TRBD1 matching over 7 bases. The CDR3 length is 16 residues. CDR1 and CDR2 (germline): MGHDK, SYGVNS. The ends lost 2 bases at V and 0 bases at J; junction bases unmatched: 7. In DNA form, the CDR3 reads TGTGCCAGCAGTGAAGGGAAAGGGACAGACTCCTACGAGCAGTACTTC. It translates to CASSEGKGTDSYEQYF.

In this sample, this clonotype turned up once. The CDR3 reads CASSFSRQRITGELFF. The CDR3 nucleotides are TGTGCCAGCAGCTTCTCTAGACAGAGAATCACCGGGGAGCTGTTTTTT. The rearrangement joins TRBV7-2 to TRBJ2-2; maybe TRBD1 (5 bases). Germline CDR1 SGHTA, CDR2 FQGNSA. Between the trimmed V and J ends, which lost 3 bases and 4 bases, there was a span of 15 bases. The CDR3 has 16 residues.

For this clonotype: A much larger clone sits a single nucleotide away, making a read error possible. CDR3 DNA: TGTGCCAGCAGTGTTGTCGGGACGCCTGAGCAGTACTTC. Protein product: CASSVVGTPEQYF. The chain combines TRBV12-3 or TRBV12-4 with TRBJ2-7; D is tentatively TRBD1 or TRBD2 (5 bases each). Trimming shortened V by 5 bases and J by 7 bases, and 15 bases separated the two germline ends. The CDR3 totals 13 residues.

This clonotype was counted ten times or more. The chain combines TRBV7-3 with TRBJ1-1; D remains ambiguous. Germline V lookup: CDR1 SGHTA, CDR2 FQGTGA. This CDR3 has 13 residues. V lost 2 bases, J lost 4 bases, and 8 bases lay in between. The CDR3 region has the DNA TGTGCCAGCAGCTTAGAGGTTATCACTGAAGCTTTCTTT. This codes for CASSLEVITEAFF.

The chain carries TRBV6-2 or TRBV6-3 and TRBJ2-1; 7 positions agree with TRBD1. With V trimmed by 5 bases and J by 12 bases, 10 bases remained unmatched. The germline CDR1 and CDR2 sequences are MNHEY and SVGEGT. This CDR3 has 13 residues. CDR3 sequence (DNA): TGTGCCAGCAGTGTCACAGGGGAAAATACGCAGTTCTTC. Its protein product is CASSVTGENTQFF.

Note on this clonotype: At one end, the junction sequence differs from germline, possibly due to a read error. DNA of the CDR3: TGCAACGTTGAAGTGACAGCCGGCGGTGAGCAGTTCTTC. The encoded protein is CNVEVTAGGEQFF. This chain connects TRBV29-1 to TRBJ2-1; possible D gene TRBD1, 5 bases. The CDR3 covers 13 residues. Germline V gives CDR1 SQVTM, CDR2 ANQGSEA.

The rearrangement joins TRBV29-1 to TRBJ1-1, with a tentative D call TRBD1 (6 bases). Germline CDR1 reads SQVTM; CDR2 reads ANQGSEA. V was clipped by 8 bases and J by 5 bases, with 18 bases between them. The CDR3 is made up of 13 amino acids. This chain's CDR3 is CSTHMGGLTEAFF. DNA of the CDR3: TGCAGCACCCACATGGGGGGCCTTACTGAAGCTTTCTTT. The full variable domain, with the rest looked up from reference TRBV29-1 and TRBJ1-1, is SAVISQKPSRDICQRGTSLTIQCQVDSQVTMMFWYRQQPGQSLTLIATANQGSEATYESGFVIDKFPISRPNLTFSTLTVSNMSPEDSSIYLCSTHMGGLTEAFFGQGTRLTVV.

The table lists this clonotype with a few counts. V is TRBV2 and J is TRBJ2-6; TRBD2 is a possible D gene (6 bases). This CDR3 has 15 residues. Germline V gives CDR1 SNHLY, CDR2 FYNNEI. Trimming took 3 bases from V and 6 from J, leaving 12 bases between them. The CDR3 DNA reads TGTGCCAGCAGTGAGGAGGGCACATTGGCCAACGTCCTGACTTTC. This encodes CASSEEGTLANVLTF.

This chain links TRBV10-3 with TRBJ1-5; D perhaps matches TRBD1 (6 bases). The CDR3 has 14 amino acids. Trimming took off 2 bases at V and 4 bases at J, with 9 bases between the two ends. Germline V CDR1 and CDR2: ENHRY, SYGVKD. CDR3 DNA sequence: TGTGCCATCAGTGAGCAGGGGACAAATCAGCCCCAGCATTTT. This encodes CAISEQGTNQPQHF.

This clonotype was seen a few times. The V call is TRBV5-1, the J call TRBJ2-3; 11 bases are a match to TRBD2. Germline V gene sequence: CDR1 SGHRS, CDR2 YFSETQ. The CDR3 loop spans 15 amino acids. The J segment lost 3 bases and the V segment lost 4 bases, leaving 4 bases of the junction unmatched. The CDR3 loop is CASSERLAGTDTQYF. The CDR3 region has the DNA TGCGCCAGCAGCGAACGACTAGCGGGGACAGATACGCAGTATTTT.

This chain uses TRBV20-1 with TRBJ2-1; D gene ambiguous. The germline V gene encodes CDR1 DFQATT and CDR2 SNEGSKA (reference sequence). Trimming took off 2 bases at V and 3 bases at J, with 5 bases between the two ends. This CDR3 spans 12 amino acids. CDR3 sequence: CSARHSYNEQFF. CDR3 DNA sequence: TGCAGTGCTAGACACAGCTACAATGAGCAGTTCTTC.

The DNA of the CDR3 is TGCGCCAGCAGCCAACCACAGGGAAATGAGCAGTTCTTC. Protein product: CASSQPQGNEQFF. V is TRBV4-1 and J is TRBJ2-1, with a possible D match to TRBD1 (6 bases). There are 13 residues in the CDR3. The ends were cut back, 2 bases at V and 7 bases at J, with 9 bases in the middle. Germline values: CDR1 MGHRA, CDR2 YSYEKL.

Only a few counts were recorded for this clonotype. The chain uses TRBV6-6 and TRBJ1-2, with D possibly TRBD1 on 6 matching bases. Germline lookup yields CDR1 MNHNY and CDR2 SVGAGI (reference sequence). This CDR3 contains 15 residues. V lost 6 bases and J 2 bases, leaving 16 bases between the germline ends. The CDR3, as DNA: TGTGCCAGCAGGGGGCGAGGGGGTGCCAACTATGGCTACACCTTC. This translates into CASRGRGGANYGYTF.

V usage is TRBV6-1 and J usage is TRBJ2-5; D is possibly TRBD1 (6 bases). The length of the CDR3 is 14 residues. CDR1 is MNHNS, CDR2 SASEGT, per germline. With 4 bases removed from V and 2 bases from J, the gap between germline ends came to 11 bases. In nucleotides, the CDR3 is TGTGCCAGCAGTGGAAGGGGGTTACAAGAGACCCAGTACTTC. It is translated as CASSGRGLQETQYF.

This clonotype was picked up a small number of times. The CDR3 DNA follows: TGTGCCAGCAGCCGATTGAGACCGACTGAAGCTTTCTTT. This encodes CASSRLRPTEAFF. The genes are TRBV7-2 and TRBJ1-1, with unresolved D. The ends were cut back, 5 bases at V and 5 bases at J, with 12 bases in the middle. In germline, CDR1 is SGHTA, CDR2 FQGNSA. The CDR3 consists of 13 residues.

This chain links TRBV7-9 with TRBJ2-1; 10 bases fit TRBD2. The germline V gene encodes CDR1 SEHNR and CDR2 FQNEAQ (reference sequence). Losses at the gene ends were 6 bases for V and 8 bases for J; bases not matched to a gene: 10. The CDR3 sequence is 15 residues long. This chain's CDR3 is CASSRAGGPLDEQFF. The CDR3 region has the DNA TGTGCCAGCAGTCGAGCGGGGGGGCCCCTCGATGAGCAGTTCTTC. The whole variable domain, remainder taken from reference TRBV7-9 and TRBJ2-1, is DTGVSQNPRHKITKRGQNVTFRCDPISEHNRLYWYRQTLGQGPEFLTYFQNEAQLEKSRLLSDRFSAERPKGSFSTLEIQRTEQGDSAMYLCASSRAGGPLDEQFFGPGTRLTVL.

This clonotype was seen a few times. The V and J genes are TRBV5-6 and TRBJ2-5, with D tentatively TRBD1 (5 bases). TRBJ2-7 matches the DNA end more closely, so the J call is doubtful. Germline-derived CDR1 and CDR2 are SGHDT and YYEEEE. This CDR3 is 14 amino acids long. The CDR3 spells CASSFPTSQGEQYF. The CDR3 nucleotides read TGTGCCAGCAGCTTCCCGACATCCCAGGGCGAGCAGTACTTC.

This rearrangement joins TRBV4-1 to TRBJ2-1, with D possibly being TRBD1 (5 bases). The V and J ends lost 0 bases and 4 bases respectively, with 16 bases between them. Germline CDR1 MGHRA, CDR2 YSYEKL. This CDR3 contains 17 residues. The CDR3 DNA follows: TGCGCCAGCAGCCAAGATTCCGGTGTGGGGCCTTACAATGAGCAGTTCTTC. Residues: CASSQDSGVGPYNEQFF.

This clonotype has only a few counts. The V and J genes are TRBV9 and TRBJ2-5; D is ambiguous. This CDR3 is built from 14 residues. V was cut by 4 bases and J by 9 bases, with 19 bases left in between. Per the germline V gene, CDR1 is SGDLS and CDR2 is YYNGEE. The CDR3 sequence is CASSYGPSEVSQYF. Written as DNA, the CDR3 is TGTGCCAGCAGCTATGGACCGAGCGAAGTTTCCCAGTACTTC.

The gene calls are TRBV9 and TRBJ1-2, with no clear D. Between the trimmed V and J ends, which lost 6 bases and 2 bases, there was a span of 14 bases. The CDR3 totals 14 residues. The V gene's germline CDR1 is SGDLS and CDR2 YYNGEE. As DNA, the CDR3 is TGTGCCAGCACGCCTGATGTGGAAAACTATGGCTACACCTTC. Encoded protein: CASTPDVENYGYTF. The full variable domain, rest sourced from reference TRBV9 and TRBJ1-2, is DSGVTQTPKHLITATGQRVTLRCSPRSGDLSVYWYQQSLDQGLQFLIQYYNGEERAKGNILERFSAQQFPDLHSELNLSSLELGDSALYFCASTPDVENYGYTFGSGTRLTVV.

Concerning this clonotype: A much larger clone lies a single base off, so this may be a read error. The rearrangement uses TRBV20-1 and TRBJ2-5, with D maybe TRBD2 (7 bases). The CDR3 has 15 residues. In germline, CDR1 is DFQATT, CDR2 SNEGSKA (reference sequence). Deletions cut 6 bases from V and 2 bases from J, with 19 bases between. DNA of the CDR3: TGCAGTGCACAGAGACGGGGGGCTTTACAAGAGACCCAGTACTTC. Translating gives CSAQRRGALQETQYF.

V and J are TRBV5-4 and TRBJ2-3; 7 nucleotides line up with TRBD1. CDR3 size: 16 residues. V shed 4 bases, J shed 0 bases, and the junction held 8 bases outside the gene matches. The germline CDR1 and CDR2 sequences are SGHNT and YYREEE (reference sequence). The CDR3 is CASSRSVDRSTDTQYF. Written as DNA, the CDR3 is TGTGCCAGCAGCCGGAGCGTGGACAGGAGCACAGATACGCAGTATTTT.